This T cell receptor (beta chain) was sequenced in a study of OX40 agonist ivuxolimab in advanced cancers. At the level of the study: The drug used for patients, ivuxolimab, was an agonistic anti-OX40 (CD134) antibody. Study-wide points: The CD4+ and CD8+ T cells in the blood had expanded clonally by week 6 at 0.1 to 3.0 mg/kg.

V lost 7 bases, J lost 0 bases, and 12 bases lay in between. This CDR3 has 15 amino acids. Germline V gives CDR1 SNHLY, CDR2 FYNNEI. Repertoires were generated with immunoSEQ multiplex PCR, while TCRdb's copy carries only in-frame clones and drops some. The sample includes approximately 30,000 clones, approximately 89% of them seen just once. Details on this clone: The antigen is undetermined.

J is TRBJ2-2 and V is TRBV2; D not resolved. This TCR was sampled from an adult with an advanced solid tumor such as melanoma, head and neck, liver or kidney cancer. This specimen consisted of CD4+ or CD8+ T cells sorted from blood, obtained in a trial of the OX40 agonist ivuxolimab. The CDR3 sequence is CASKGTNANTGELFF. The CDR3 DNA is TGTGCCAGCAAGGGAACTAACGCGAACACCGGGGAGCTGTTTTTT.